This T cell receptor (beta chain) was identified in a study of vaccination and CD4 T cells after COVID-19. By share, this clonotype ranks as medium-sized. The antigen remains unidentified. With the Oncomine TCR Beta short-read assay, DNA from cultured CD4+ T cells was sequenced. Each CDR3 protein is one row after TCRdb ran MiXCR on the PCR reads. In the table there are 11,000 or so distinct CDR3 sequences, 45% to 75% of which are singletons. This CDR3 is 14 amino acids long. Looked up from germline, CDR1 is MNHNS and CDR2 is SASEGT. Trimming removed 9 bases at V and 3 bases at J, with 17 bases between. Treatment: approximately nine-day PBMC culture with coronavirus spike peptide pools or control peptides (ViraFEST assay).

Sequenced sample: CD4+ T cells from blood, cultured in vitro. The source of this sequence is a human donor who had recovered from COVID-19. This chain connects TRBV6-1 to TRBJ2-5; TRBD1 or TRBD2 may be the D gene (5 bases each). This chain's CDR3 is CASAGDALKETQYF. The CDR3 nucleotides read TGTGCCAGTGCTGGGGACGCTCTAAAAGAGACCCAGTACTTC.